This T cell receptor beta chain appears in the sequencing data of a study of T cells in Graves' hyperthyroidism and ophthalmopathy. Amplified regions were TCR beta CDR3 sequences from RNA transcripts. TCR CDR3 underwent first-round RT-PCR with the HTBI primer set. MiXCR, run by TCRdb on the multiplex PCR reads, gives a single entry per CDR3 protein. The sample records 550,000 to 700,000 distinct CDR3 sequences, around 45% being singletons. Specimen: peripheral blood or thyroid tissue (not recorded which). The TCR originated in an adult woman with Graves' disease, either hyperthyroidism or ophthalmopathy (not recorded which).

CDR3 region: CASSQQGTDGYTF. The CDR3 DNA reads as TGTGCCAGCAGCCAACAGGGGACGGATGGCTACACCTTC. This rearrangement joins TRBV14 to TRBJ1-2, with D perhaps TRBD1 (6 bases). The CDR3 is 13 amino acids. Germline values: CDR1 SGHDN, CDR2 FVKESK. The V end was cut by 2 bases, the J end by 6 bases, with 10 bases between.